Listed below are T cell receptor beta chains from one sample, sequenced in a study of cytomegalovirus exposure and HLA in healthy donors. The data were produced by immunoSEQ multiplex PCR, yet TCRdb's version contains in-frame clones alone and is incomplete. The data contain 30,000 to 40,000 clones, 40% to 45% of them seen just once; the ten biggest clones take up under 2%. The specimen sequenced was PBMCs. Every receptor here comes from a woman aged 50 to 65 in good health and CMV-seronegative. The CDR3 runs from the conserved cysteine through the conserved F or W. The D gene is left open where the match is weak. Clone size appears in some rows only: once, few, many, or a class for an expanded clone.

abundance	d_gene	len	v_gene	j_gene	CDR3aa	CDR3nt
NA	NA	16	TRBV18	TRBJ2-5	CASSPPRASSQETQYF	TGTGCCAGCTCACCACCGAGGGCTAGCAGCCAAGAGACCCAGTACTTC
NA	TRBD1	13	TRBV11-2	TRBJ2-7	CASSADRGYEQYF	TGTGCCAGCAGCGCGGACAGGGGCTACGAGCAGTACTTC
NA	NA	11	TRBV20-1	TRBJ2-1	CSARGRNEQFF	TGCAGTGCCAGGGGCCGCAATGAGCAGTTCTTC
few	TRBD1	16	TRBV27	TRBJ2-2	CASSLYGTGGTGELFF	TGTGCCAGCAGTTTATATGGGACAGGGGGGACCGGGGAGCTGTTTTTT
few	NA	17	TRBV5-1	TRBJ2-5	CASSLVYNAGAQETQYF	TGCGCCAGCAGCTTGGTGTATAACGCAGGGGCCCAAGAGACCCAGTACTTC
NA	NA	13	TRBV6-6	TRBJ2-1	CASSPQTVGEQFF	TGTGCCAGCAGTCCCCAAACGGTCGGTGAGCAGTTCTTC
few	TRBD1	12	TRBV7-9	TRBJ2-7	CASSQGAGEQYF	TGTGCCAGCAGTCAGGGGGCTGGCGAGCAGTACTTC
NA	NA	14	TRBV7-6	TRBJ1-5	CASSADSGNQPQHF	TGTGCCAGCAGCGCAGACAGCGGCAATCAGCCCCAGCATTTT
NA	NA	14	TRBV18	TRBJ2-3	CASSPPGHTDTQYF	TGTGCCAGCTCACCACCGGGGCACACAGATACGCAGTATTTT
few	NA	17	TRBV5-1	TRBJ2-5	CASSLGFRDGTQETQYF	TGCGCCAGCAGCTTGGGTTTCAGGGACGGGACACAAGAGACCCAGTACTTC
NA	NA	16	TRBV5-1	TRBJ1-3	CASSLALTRAGNTIYF	TGCGCCAGCAGCTTGGCCTTGACTCGAGCTGGAAACACCATATATTTT
NA	NA	15	TRBV4-1	TRBJ2-4	CASSPGMLGKNIQYF	TGCGCCAGCAGCCCAGGGATGTTAGGCAAAAACATTCAGTACTTC
NA	NA	18	TRBV10-3	TRBJ1-5	CAISEPSFGGAYNQPQHF	TGTGCCATCAGTGAGCCCTCATTCGGGGGGGCTTACAATCAGCCCCAGCATTTT
NA	NA	15	TRBV9	TRBJ1-2	CASSGPTWGEVGYTF	TGTGCCAGCAGCGGACCAACCTGGGGGGAGGTCGGCTACACCTTC
NA	TRBD1	17	TRBV5-1	TRBJ2-6	CASSFTGGISGANVLTF	TGCGCCAGCAGCTTCACAGGGGGGATCTCTGGGGCCAACGTCCTGACTTTC
few	NA	15	TRBV5-1	TRBJ2-2	CASSLGGSNTGELFF	TGCGCCAGCAGCTTGGGCGGTTCGAACACCGGGGAGCTGTTTTTT
NA	NA	11	TRBV30	TRBJ2-7	CAWSVSNEQYF	TGTGCCTGGAGTGTTTCAAACGAGCAGTACTTC
NA	TRBD1	16	TRBV9	TRBJ2-7	CASSVEGTALGYEQYF	TGTGCCAGCAGCGTAGAGGGGACAGCTCTTGGCTACGAGCAGTACTTC
few	NA	13	TRBV19	TRBJ1-1	CASSIIGGTEAFF	TGTGCCAGTAGTATTATAGGGGGCACTGAAGCTTTCTTT
NA	NA	19	TRBV18	TRBJ2-2	CASSPNPWREAPNTGELFF	TGTGCCAGCTCACCTAATCCGTGGAGGGAAGCCCCTAACACCGGGGAGCTGTTTTTT
few	NA	13	TRBV19	TRBJ2-4	CASSGQIKNIQYF	TGTGCCAGTAGTGGGCAGATTAAAAACATTCAGTACTTC
NA	NA	14	TRBV19	TRBJ2-7	CASSIDHSSYEQYF	TGTGCCAGTAGTATAGATCACAGCTCCTACGAGCAGTACTTC
few	NA	18	TRBV9	TRBJ1-1	CASSVGIGGPPGNTEAFF	TGTGCCAGCAGCGTAGGGATCGGGGGGCCGCCGGGCAACACTGAAGCTTTCTTT
few	NA	14	TRBV19	TRBJ2-3	CATRGTGGRDTQYF	TGTGCCACAAGGGGTACGGGGGGCCGAGATACGCAGTATTTT
NA	TRBD2	16	TRBV5-6	TRBJ2-5	CASSSGGFGGWETQYF	TGTGCCAGCAGCTCGGGGGGGTTTGGGGGCTGGGAGACCCAGTACTTC
few	TRBD1	16	TRBV10-3	TRBJ2-7	CAIGQGGGFQEPEQYF	TGTGCCATCGGACAGGGAGGAGGGTTTCAAGAACCCGAGCAGTACTTC
NA	NA	15	TRBV25-1	TRBJ1-2	CASSDFPAGPDGYTF	TGTGCCAGCAGTGATTTCCCCGCAGGTCCCGACGGCTACACCTTC
few	TRBD1	15	TRBV5-4	TRBJ2-5	CASSPTGTAKETQYF	TGTGCCAGCAGCCCAACCGGGACAGCAAAAGAGACCCAGTACTTC